The T cell receptor (beta chain) under discussion was sequenced for a study of T cell responses to AZD1222 COVID-19 vaccine. Study-wide results and limits: Among the donors, most were white British and more were female, and clonal diversity was possibly underestimated. Just a handful of AZD1222 recipients tested seropositive at baseline. Receipt of two AZD1222 doses was followed by a rise in Spike-specific TCR breadth and depth. The study sampled repertoires only after the peak T cell response.

This CDR3 has 15 amino acids. V was clipped by 5 bases and J by 5 bases; unmatched bases: 7. The V gene's germline CDR1 is SGHNT and CDR2 YENEEA. This table comes from immunoSEQ multiplex PCR, and its TCRdb copy is limited to in-frame clones, with some not included. In the table there are tens of thousands of clones, around four fifths of which are singletons. About this clone: Its antigen is unknown.

Sequencing was performed on peripheral blood, taken on day 0 of AZD1222 vaccination. The genes are TRBV11-3 and TRBJ2-7; 12 positions match TRBD1. This TCR came from an adult in good health. DNA for the CDR3: TGTGCCAGCAGCCACAGGGACAGGGGGCACGACGAGCAGTACTTC. Amino acids: CASSHRDRGHDEQYF.